The sequence of this T cell receptor beta chain was determined in a study of chemoradiotherapy in HPV16-positive cancers. Study-wide findings and caveats: HPV-responsive T-cell expansion during chemoradiotherapy was linked to improved recurrence-free survival in HPV16-positive patients. Only two HPV16-positive patients supplied the functional HPV-specificity definition.

The CDR3 runs 15 residues. Germline CDR1 reads SGDLS; CDR2 reads YYNGEE. V shed 3 bases and J 7 bases; nucleotides not matched to a gene: 8. Comments on this clone: Its specificity is not known.

The assay was immunoSEQ multiplex PCR, and TCRdb's table has in-frame clones only and misses some. The data contain roughly 980 clones, roughly nine tenths of them singletons. This chain uses TRBV9 with TRBJ2-7, with 12 bases that match TRBD2. Material: tumor tissue, obtained from a patient who underwent chemoradiotherapy. This sequence was found in a human donor with HPV-associated anogenital cancer. CDR3 nucleotide sequence: TGTGCCAGCAGCGCTCGGACTAGCGGGGCTGGAGAGCAGTACTTC. This codes for CASSARTSGAGEQYF.